A selection of T cell receptor beta chains follows, all from one sample in a study of cytomegalovirus exposure and HLA in healthy donors. The data were produced by immunoSEQ multiplex PCR, yet TCRdb's version contains in-frame clones alone and is incomplete. The repertoire has approximately 160,000 clones, around four fifths of them found once; the top ten carry roughly 7.5%. The specimen was PBMCs. The origin of the receptors is a male donor in good health and CMV-seropositive. Each CDR3 is given with its conserved first and last residue. The D gene is left open where the match is weak. Size tells how often a clone was seen (once, few, many) or the class of an expanded clone, and some rows leave it out.

j_call d_call clone_size v_call cdr3_nt cdr3_aa
TRBJ2-1 TRBD2 few TRBV9 TGTGCCAGCAGCGTAGGGGCTAGCGGGGGCTACAATGAGCAGTTCTTC CASSVGASGGYNEQFF
TRBJ1-4 - few TRBV5-6 TGTGCCAGCAGCTTATTAACAGGGAAAAGTAATGAAAAACTGTTTTTT CASSLLTGKSNEKLFF
TRBJ2-1 TRBD2 - TRBV2 TGTGCCAGCAGTACTAGCGGGGGGGCCCTGTCGAATGAGCAGTTCTTC CASSTSGGALSNEQFF
TRBJ2-1 TRBD2 - TRBV2 TGTGCCAGCAGTGATCCTTCTAGCGGATCCTACAATGAGCAGTTCTTC CASSDPSSGSYNEQFF
TRBJ1-2 TRBD1 - TRBV2 TGTGCCAGCAGTGGCGGACAGGGTTGGAGTGGCTACACCTTC CASSGGQGWSGYTF
TRBJ2-7 TRBD2 - TRBV4-3 TGCGCCAGCAGCCAAGATATAGCGGGGGCCTCCTACGAGCAGTACTTC CASSQDIAGASYEQYF
TRBJ1-5 - - TRBV7-9 TGTGCCAGCAGCGCGGACAGTTATAGCAATCAGCCCCAGCATTTT CASSADSYSNQPQHF
TRBJ1-6 TRBD1 - TRBV30 TGTGCCTGTTGGGACAGGGGACGATCCTATAATTCACCCCTCCACTTT CACWDRGRSYNSPLHF
TRBJ1-1 TRBD1 - TRBV29-1 TGCAGCGTTGAAGATGTCGGACAGGGGATCACTGAAGCTTTCTTT CSVEDVGQGITEAFF
TRBJ2-7 - - TRBV10-1 TGCGCCAGTGGGACGGGAGCTGCGGGGAGGTACGAGCAGTACTTC CASGTGAAGRYEQYF
TRBJ1-5 - - TRBV6-5 TGTGCCAGCAGTCCCACAAATCAGCCCCAGCATTTT CASSPTNQPQHF
TRBJ1-4 TRBD1 few TRBV6-5 TGTGCCAGCAGTCGCGGGACAGATAATGAAAAACTGTTTTTT CASSRGTDNEKLFF
TRBJ2-5 TRBD2 - TRBV4-3 TGCGCCAGCAGCCTCTACCGGGGGGGCTTGAGAGAGACCCAGTACTTC CASSLYRGGLRETQYF
TRBJ1-1 - - TRBV11-2 TGTGCCAGCAGCCGGGCGGGGCACCTTGAAGCTTTCTTT CASSRAGHLEAFF
TRBJ2-5 TRBD1 - TRBV6-6 TGTGCCAGCAGTTACCCGGGACAGCAAGAGACCCAGTACTTC CASSYPGQQETQYF
TRBJ1-5 - - TRBV6-1 TGTGCCAGCAGTGAGAGACTATATAGCAATCAGCCCCAGCATTTT CASSERLYSNQPQHF
TRBJ2-5 - once TRBV10-3 TGTGCCATCAGTGACCCAGACTCAACCTTCCAAGAGACCCAGTACTTC CAISDPDSTFQETQYF
TRBJ2-5 - - TRBV7-8 TGTGCCAGCAGGAGGGGGTGGACAGCACAAGAGACCCAGTACTTC CASRRGWTAQETQYF
TRBJ1-5 - once TRBV5-8 TGTGCCAGCAACCTAAAGAATCAGCCCCAGCATTTT CASNLKNQPQHF
TRBJ2-5 - - TRBV21-1 TGTGCCAGCAGCCCAGTGGACACAAGTCAAGAGACCCAGTACTTC CASSPVDTSQETQYF
TRBJ2-7 TRBD1 few TRBV5-1 TGCGCCAGCAGCCTGACAGGGGACGAGCAGTACTTC CASSLTGDEQYF
TRBJ2-7 TRBD2 - TRBV5-4 TGTGCCAGCAGCCCGGCGGGTAGCGGGGGGGGCTACGAGCAGTACTTC CASSPAGSGGGYEQYF
TRBJ1-6 - - TRBV5-1 TGCGCCAGCACCACCTTGGGAACCACAGGTGGGAATTCACCCCTCCACTTT CASTTLGTTGGNSPLHF
TRBJ1-2 TRBD1 - TRBV11-2 TGTGCCAGCAGCTTAGTTGGCCTTGGGAGAGACAGGGTCGGAGGCTACACCTTC CASSLVGLGRDRVGGYTF
TRBJ2-5 TRBD1 - TRBV7-3 TGTGCCAGCAGCTTAGGGACAGGGGACGAGACCCAGTACTTC CASSLGTGDETQYF
TRBJ2-7 - - TRBV7-3 TGTGCCAGCAGCTCACAGGGTGGATACGAGCAGTACTTC CASSSQGGYEQYF
TRBJ1-2 TRBD1 - TRBV4-1 TGCGCCAGCAGCCAAGTAGACAGGGAGAACTATGGCTACACCTTC CASSQVDRENYGYTF
TRBJ1-5 - - TRBV6-1 TGTGCCAGCAGTGAACCACAGGGTGGCAATCAGCCCCAGCATTTT CASSEPQGGNQPQHF
TRBJ1-2 TRBD1 few TRBV5-1 TGCGCCAGCAGCTTCCAGGGGGAAGGCTACACCTTC CASSFQGEGYTF
TRBJ2-5 TRBD2 - TRBV9 TGTGCCAGCAGCGTAGCAGTGCGGTCGGGACTAGCGGGGGAAGAGACCCAGTACTTC CASSVAVRSGLAGEETQYF
TRBJ1-1 - - TRBV11-2 TGTGCCAGCAGCCCACGCCCGGATCGACTCCAGAACACTGAAGCTTTCTTT CASSPRPDRLQNTEAFF
TRBJ2-1 TRBD2 once TRBV5-1 TGCGCCAGCAGCTGGGGACTAGCGGCTGAGCAGTTCTTC CASSWGLAAEQFF
TRBJ2-7 TRBD1 - TRBV5-1 TGCGCCAGCAGCATAACAGGGGATACCTACGAGCAGTACTTC CASSITGDTYEQYF
TRBJ1-4 TRBD1 - TRBV4-1 TGCGCCAGCAGCCTCACCAGGGGGGAAAAACTGTTTTTT CASSLTRGEKLFF
TRBJ2-1 TRBD2 - TRBV19 TGTGCCAGTAGTATTACTAGCGGGAGAAACAATGAGCAGTTCTTC CASSITSGRNNEQFF
TRBJ1-2 TRBD1 - TRBV9 TGTGCCAGCAGCACAGGGACAGGGGGTGGCTACACCTTC CASSTGTGGGYTF
TRBJ2-7 TRBD1 - TRBV6-1 TGTGCCAGCAGTGGACCCGGGACAGAAACCTACGAGCAGTACTTC CASSGPGTETYEQYF
TRBJ2-3 TRBD2 - TRBV7-3 TGTGCCAGCAGCCCCGGGGGGGGTGGCACAGATACGCAGTATTTT CASSPGGGGTDTQYF
TRBJ2-1 TRBD2 - TRBV6-1 TGTGCCAGCAGTGGGTGGGCTAGCGGGGGTTCCTCCTACAATGAGCAGTTCTTC CASSGWASGGSSYNEQFF
TRBJ1-5 - - TRBV5-1 TGCGCCAGCAGCTTGGCCGGAACAGGGTACCAGCCCCAGCATTTT CASSLAGTGYQPQHF
TRBJ1-1 TRBD1 - TRBV10-3 TGTGCCATCAGACAGGGGCAGGCTGAAGCTTTCTTT CAIRQGQAEAFF
TRBJ2-1 TRBD2 once TRBV20-1 TGCAGTGCCCTATGGGGGGGGAAGCAGTTCTTC CSALWGGKQFF
TRBJ2-1 TRBD2 - TRBV13 TGTGCCAGCAGCTTATTCGGCGGGGGGGACTACAATGAGCAGTTCTTC CASSLFGGGDYNEQFF
TRBJ2-7 - - TRBV5-6 TGTGCCAGCAGTGGGGCACCTACCTACGAGCAGTACTTC CASSGAPTYEQYF
TRBJ2-5 - - TRBV5-8 TGTGCCAGCAGCTTGGAGGGTAGCGGGACAGAAGAGACCCAGTACTTC CASSLEGSGTEETQYF
TRBJ1-3 - - TRBV9 TGTGCCAGCAGCGTATCGGGTGGAAACACCATATATTTT CASSVSGGNTIYF
TRBJ2-3 TRBD2 few TRBV6-5 TGTGCCAGCAGTACTCTAGCGGGGGGGCCAGATACGCAGTATTTT CASSTLAGGPDTQYF
TRBJ2-3 - - TRBV5-1 TGCGCCAGCAGCTTCAATGGGGCGAAGGCAGATACGCAGTATTTT CASSFNGAKADTQYF
TRBJ2-1 - - TRBV7-9 TGTTCCAGCAGCTTAGCTAGAGCTAATGAGCAGTTCTTC CSSSLARANEQFF
TRBJ1-6 - once TRBV27 TGTGCCAGCAGTTTCAGGGGTGTTGAGTCACCCCTCCACTTT CASSFRGVESPLHF
TRBJ2-4 - - TRBV4-3 TGCGCCAGCAGCCAAGTCCCGGGGAGCATTCAGTACTTC CASSQVPGSIQYF
TRBJ2-7 - once TRBV4-2 TGTGCCAGCAGCCAAGATCGGGGCGGGGTGAGCTCCTACGAGCAGTACTTC CASSQDRGGVSSYEQYF
TRBJ1-5 TRBD1 few TRBV5-6 TGTGCCAGCAGCCTTGGCCAGGGGGATCAGCCCCAGCATTTT CASSLGQGDQPQHF
TRBJ1-1 TRBD1 - TRBV19 TGTGCCAGTAGTCCGACGGGACAGGGATTTTTGGGCACTGAAGCTTTCTTT CASSPTGQGFLGTEAFF
TRBJ2-3 - - TRBV6-5 TGTGCCAGCAGTTATCGAGATAGCACAGATACGCAGTATTTT CASSYRDSTDTQYF
TRBJ1-6 - - TRBV7-3 TGTGCCAGCAGTGGGACACCAAATTCACCCCTCCACTTT CASSGTPNSPLHF
TRBJ2-1 TRBD2 - TRBV6-4 TGTGCCAGCAGTGACCGGTGGGGGGGCTACAATGAGCAGTTCTTC CASSDRWGGYNEQFF
TRBJ2-1 - - TRBV6-5 TGTGCCAGCAGTTACTCGGCCGGGCCAGGGTACAATGAGCAGTTCTTC CASSYSAGPGYNEQFF
TRBJ2-3 - - TRBV9 TGTGCCAGCAGCCCCGGGACACCGCACTCGGATACGCAGTATTTT CASSPGTPHSDTQYF
TRBJ1-2 TRBD1 - TRBV7-9 TGTGCCAGCAGTAATGAGGGGACAGGGGTACCACCTAACTATGGCTACACCTTC CASSNEGTGVPPNYGYTF